Shown below are 22 T cell receptor beta chains from a single sample sequenced in a study of blood T cells in healthy people across ages. A J-beta primer mix and a sample-barcoded 5' primer were used in a second PCR of roughly 6 to 11 cycles. TCRdb re-called the 5' RACE reads through MiXCR, storing one row per CDR3 protein. The sample lists 850,000 to 1,000,000 distinct CDR3 sequences, roughly 50% occurring once. Sequencing used blood. The receptor source for this set is a man aged 25 to 40 in good health.

The chain couples TRBV10-3 to TRBJ2-1; 12 bases line up with TRBD2. V shed 8 bases, J shed 10 bases, and the junction held 3 bases outside the gene matches. Germline assignment: CDR1 ENHRY and CDR2 SYGVKD. This CDR3 spans 12 amino acids. Here the CDR3 reads CAIETSGGEQFF. The CDR3 DNA is TGTGCCATCGAGACTAGCGGGGGAGAGCAGTTCTTC.

This clonotype was counted only a few times. The gene calls are TRBV29-1 and TRBJ1-2, with D uncertain. Trimming shortened V by 6 bases and J by 2 bases, and 10 bases separated the two germline ends. The CDR3 is made up of 12 amino acids. Germline CDR1 SQVTM, CDR2 ANQGSEA. CDR3 in amino acids: CSVGSTNYGYTF. The CDR3 bases are TGCAGCGTCGGTTCTACCAACTATGGCTACACCTTC.

The chain links TRBV6-1 to TRBJ2-1; no clear D gene. Trimming removed 1 base at V and 7 bases at J, with 14 bases between. The CDR3 is made up of 15 amino acids. The germline CDR1 and CDR2 sequences are MNHNS and SASEGT. The CDR3 spells CASSEEGKGWNEQFF. The CDR3 bases are TGTGCCAGCAGTGAAGAAGGGAAGGGCTGGAATGAGCAGTTCTTC.

V is TRBV20-1 and J is TRBJ2-3, with D unresolved. From germline, CDR1 is DFQATT and CDR2 SNEGSKA (reference sequence). Trimming took off 2 bases at V and 2 bases at J, with 14 bases between the two ends. The CDR3 has 15 residues. The CDR3 DNA sequence: TGCAGTGCTAGATCGGGCCGGAGTGACACAGATACGCAGTATTTT. Its protein is CSARSGRSDTDTQYF.

The gene calls are TRBV5-6 and TRBJ1-2; D gene unclear. The V end lost 4 bases, the J end lost 4 bases, and 20 bases lay between the germline ends. The V gene's germline CDR1 is SGHDT and CDR2 YYEEEE. The CDR3 is 16 residues long. The CDR3 region has the DNA TGTGCCAGCAGCAAACGCATAGAAGCAGATTTCTATGGCTACACCTTC. Translation: CASSKRIEADFYGYTF.

This clonotype was observed a handful of times. V usage is TRBV7-9 and J usage is TRBJ2-7; D remains ambiguous. This CDR3 contains 15 residues. V was pared by 3 bases and J by 0 bases, with 12 bases between. Looked up from germline, CDR1 is SEHNR and CDR2 is FQNEAQ (reference sequence). This CDR3 reads CASSFDGSTSYEQYF. CDR3 in DNA: TGTGCCAGCAGCTTTGATGGATCCACCTCCTACGAGCAGTACTTC.

The chain employs TRBV4-3 and TRBJ1-1; D call uncertain. Trimming shortened V by 1 base and J by 6 bases, and 12 bases separated the two germline ends. This CDR3 contains 14 residues. Looked up from germline, CDR1 is LGHNA and CDR2 is YSLEER. The CDR3 bases are TGCGCCAGCAGCCAAGGTAGGATAATCCCTGAAGCTTTCTTT. Translating it yields CASSQGRIIPEAFF.

The chain combines TRBV20-1 with TRBJ1-5; D is possibly TRBD1 (5 bases). The V and J ends lost 0 bases and 0 bases respectively, with 12 bases between them. In germline, CDR1 is DFQATT, CDR2 SNEGSKA (reference sequence). The CDR3 is made up of 16 amino acids. The CDR3 sequence is CSARDYRTHSNQPQHF. In DNA form, the CDR3 reads TGCAGTGCTAGAGACTACAGGACCCATAGCAATCAGCCCCAGCATTTT.

This clonotype was counted between two and nine times. The rearrangement links TRBV29-1 to TRBJ2-5; no firm D call. Trimming removed 4 bases at V and 11 bases at J, with 23 bases between. CDR3 length: 14 amino acids. The V gene's germline CDR1 is SQVTM and CDR2 ANQGSEA. The CDR3 region has the DNA TGCAGCGTTGTAGGACGCCTGGTTAACAATGAGCAGTACTTC. It is translated as CSVVGRLVNNEQYF.

The chain has TRBV2 and TRBJ2-5; 9 positions agree with TRBD2. The CDR3 runs to 16 residues. Trimming removed 2 bases from V and 4 bases from J; junction bases left unmatched: 8. The germline CDR1 and CDR2 sequences are SNHLY and FYNNEI. In DNA form, the CDR3 reads TGTGCCAGCAGTGAAATAGTGTCGCGGGGGGGAGAGACCCAGTACTTC. Its protein product is CASSEIVSRGGETQYF. Full variable domain (missing parts from reference TRBV2 and TRBJ2-5): EPEVTQTPSHQVTQMGQEVILRCVPISNHLYFYWYRQILGQKVEFLVSFYNNEISEKSEIFDDQFSVERPDGSNFTLKIRSTKLEDSAMYFCASSEIVSRGGETQYFGPGTRLLVL.

This clonotype has only a few counts. This rearrangement joins TRBV4-2 to TRBJ2-1; tentatively, D is TRBD2 (5 bases). The CDR3 is 14 amino acids. Trimming cost V 1 base and J 9 bases, with 13 bases left between them. Per the germline V gene, CDR1 is LGHNA and CDR2 is YNFKEQ. In DNA, the CDR3 is TGTGCCAGCAGCCAAGCGCTAGCTTTCCCTGAGCAGTTCTTC. Translated, it gives CASSQALAFPEQFF.

The chain employs TRBV5-6 and TRBJ2-1; D unresolved. The V gene lost 4 bases and the J gene lost 7 bases, with 6 bases spanning the gap. CDR1 SGHDT and CDR2 YYEEEE come from the germline V gene. This CDR3 is built from 11 residues. Here the CDR3 reads CASSIQNEQFF. The CDR3 DNA is TGTGCCAGCAGCATCCAGAATGAGCAGTTCTTC.

On this clonotype itself: The junction departs from germline at one end; a sequencing error may be responsible. The rearrangement uses TRBV7-2 and TRBJ1-2, with unresolved D. The CDR3 length is 14 residues. CDR1 is SGHTA and CDR2 is FQGNSA in the germline V gene. CDR3 residues: CASSLGHLNYDYTF. The CDR3 DNA reads as TGTGCCAGCAGCTTAGGACACCTAAACTATGACTACACCTTC.

Comments on this clonotype: This likely came from a read error, as a far larger clone is one base away. This chain links TRBV27 with TRBJ2-1; D is uncertain. The germline gives CDR1 MNHEY, CDR2 SMNVEV (reference sequence). V was clipped by 8 bases and J by 7 bases, with 9 bases between them. CDR3 length: 11 amino acids. Here the CDR3 reads CASGQYNEQFF. CDR3 coding DNA: TGTGCCAGCGGCCAATATAATGAGCAGTTCTTC.

This clonotype was counted between two and nine times. The gene calls are TRBV6-4 and TRBJ2-1; the D gene could be TRBD1 or TRBD2 (6 bases each). The V end lost 4 bases, the J end lost 0 bases, and 13 bases lay between the germline ends. In germline, CDR1 is MRHNA, CDR2 SNTAGT. The CDR3 consists of 16 residues. The CDR3 loop is CASSAEGGSSYNEQFF. In DNA, the CDR3 is TGTGCCAGCAGTGCCGAGGGGGGTAGCTCCTACAATGAGCAGTTCTTC.

Only a few counts were recorded for this clonotype. The chain is built from TRBV21-1 and TRBJ2-4. TRBV21-1 counts as a pseudogene. The CDR3 totals 14 residues. CDR3 loop: CASSSIHRENIQYF. CDR3 nucleotide sequence: TGTGCCAGCAGCTCCATCCACAGAGAAAACATTCAGTACTTC.

The rearrangement joins TRBV15 to TRBJ2-3; D is unresolved. Trimming took 4 bases from V and 0 from J, leaving 17 bases between them. There are 17 residues in the CDR3. Germline CDR1 is LNHNV and CDR2 is YYDKDF (reference sequence). The CDR3 nucleotides are TGTGCCACCAGCAAAAACCTTGTGGGGTTAAGCACAGATACGCAGTATTTT. Amino acid sequence: CATSKNLVGLSTDTQYF.

The chain uses TRBV12-3 or TRBV12-4 and TRBJ1-1; D is possibly TRBD1 (6 bases). CDR3 length: 15 amino acids. Deletions cut 4 bases from V and 0 bases from J, with 12 bases between. CDR3 bases: TGTGCCAGCAGTTCCGGGGGCACCTTGAACACTGAAGCTTTCTTT. It codes for CASSSGGTLNTEAFF.

A note on this clonotype: Just one base apart from a much larger clone, this may be a read error. This chain links TRBV27 with TRBJ2-7; no firm D call. CDR1 is MNHEY, CDR2 SMNVEV, per germline (reference sequence). This CDR3 comprises 11 residues. The germline V and J ends were trimmed by 7 bases and 0 bases, with 4 bases remaining between them. The CDR3 here is CASTFSYEQYF. CDR3 DNA sequence: TGTGCCAGCACCTTCTCCTACGAGCAGTACTTC.

This rearrangement joins TRBV27 to TRBJ1-6; D possibly corresponds to TRBD1 (6 bases). Trimming removed 6 bases from V and 8 bases from J, with 11 bases in between. Germline V gene lookup returns CDR1 MNHEY and CDR2 SMNVEV (reference sequence). The CDR3 is 13 residues long. CDR3 nucleotide sequence: TGTGCCAGCAGACGGACAGATTATTCACCCCTCCACTTT. Its translation: CASRRTDYSPLHF.

This clonotype has a handful of counts. The chain recombines TRBV6-4 with TRBJ2-1, with D unclear. The germline CDR1 and CDR2 sequences are MRHNA and SNTAGT. Trimming removed 6 bases at V and 0 bases at J, with 9 bases between. This CDR3 contains 14 residues. DNA of the CDR3: TGTGCCAGCAGCGTGCGTAGCTCCTACAATGAGCAGTTCTTC. As protein: CASSVRSSYNEQFF.

The gene calls are TRBV10-3 and TRBJ1-4; possibly TRBD1 for D (5 bases). V lost 0 bases and J 8 bases, leaving 13 bases between the germline ends. Germline CDR1 is ENHRY and CDR2 is SYGVKD. CDR3 length: 15 residues. The CDR3 DNA follows: TGTGCCATCAGTGAGTCCGCCGGGGCTCTGGAAAAACTGTTTTTT. It encodes CAISESAGALEKLFF.